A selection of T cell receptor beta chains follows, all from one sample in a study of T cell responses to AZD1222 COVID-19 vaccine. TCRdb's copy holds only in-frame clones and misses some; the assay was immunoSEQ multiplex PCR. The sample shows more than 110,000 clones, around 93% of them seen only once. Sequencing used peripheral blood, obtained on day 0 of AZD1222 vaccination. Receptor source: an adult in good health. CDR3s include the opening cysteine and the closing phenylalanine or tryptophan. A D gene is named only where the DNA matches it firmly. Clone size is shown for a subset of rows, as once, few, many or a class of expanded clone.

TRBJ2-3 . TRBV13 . TGTGCCAGCAGCCCGTACTACCTTAGCGCAGATACGCAGTATTTT CASSPYYLSADTQYF
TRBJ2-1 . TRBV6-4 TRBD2 TGTGCCAGCAGTGACTCAGCTAGCGGGATACACAATGAGCAGTTCTTC CASSDSASGIHNEQFF
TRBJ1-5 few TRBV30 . TGTGCCTGGAGTGTAGTGGGGGCAGGGAGCAATCAGCCCCAGCATTTT CAWSVVGAGSNQPQHF
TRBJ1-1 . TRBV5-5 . TGTGCCAGCAGGGTGGACAGATCTAGCACTGAAGCTTTCTTT CASRVDRSSTEAFF
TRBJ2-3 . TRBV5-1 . TGCGCCAGCAGCTTGCGCTGGAGTACAGATACGCAGTATTTT CASSLRWSTDTQYF
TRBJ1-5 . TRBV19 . TGTGCCAGTAGTATTAACAGGGCAGAGCCCCAGCATTTT CASSINRAEPQHF
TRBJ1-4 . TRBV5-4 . TGTGCCAGCAGCTTACGAGGGGATGGGGAAAAACTGTTTTTT CASSLRGDGEKLFF
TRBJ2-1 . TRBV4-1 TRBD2 TGCGCCAGCAGCCTACGAGGACTAGCGGGAGAGGATGAGCAGTTCTTC CASSLRGLAGEDEQFF
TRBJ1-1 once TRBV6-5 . TGTGCCAGCGGGGACGGCGAAGCTTTCTTT CASGDGEAFF
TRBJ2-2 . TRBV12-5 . TGTGCTAGTGGTACCAGGCGGGTTGCGGACGGAAAACCCACCGGGGAGCTGTTTTTT CASGTRRVADGKPTGELFF
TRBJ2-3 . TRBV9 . TGTGCCAGCAGCCCATCAGGGGACACAGATACGCAGTATTTT CASSPSGDTDTQYF
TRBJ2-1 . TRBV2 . TGTGCCAGCAGCGGGGTCTACAATGAGCAGTTCTTC CASSGVYNEQFF
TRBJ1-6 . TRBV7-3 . TGTGCCAGCAGCTTGGGAGCGGCAGGTTCACCCCTCCACTTT CASSLGAAGSPLHF
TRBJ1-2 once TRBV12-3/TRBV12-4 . TGTGCCAGCAGCCCTAGGGGGTTGGGTGGCTACACCTTC CASSPRGLGGYTF
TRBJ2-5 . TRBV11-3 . TGTGCCAGCAGCCACTTTGAGGGCGGGACCCAGTACTTC CASSHFEGGTQYF
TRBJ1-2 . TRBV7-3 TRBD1 TGTGCCAGCAGCGACAGGGGGCCCGATGGCTACACCTTC CASSDRGPDGYTF
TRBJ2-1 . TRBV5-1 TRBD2 TGCGCCAGCAGCTTAACTAGCGGGGGGTACAATGAGCAGTTCTTC CASSLTSGGYNEQFF
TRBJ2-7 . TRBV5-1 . TGCGCCAGCAGCTTCGGGCTAGACTACGAGCAGTACTTC CASSFGLDYEQYF
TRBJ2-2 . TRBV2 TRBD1 TGTGCCAGCAACGGACAGGGCACCGGGGAGCTGTTTTTT CASNGQGTGELFF
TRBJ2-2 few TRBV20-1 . TGCAGTGCTAGTAAGAACACCGGGGAGCTGTTTTTT CSASKNTGELFF